The clone carrying this T cell receptor beta chain was seen only a few times. Its target is not known. With 0 bases removed from V and 4 bases from J, the gap between germline ends came to 10 bases. The CDR3 sequence is 13 residues long. The germline V gene encodes CDR1 SQVTM and CDR2 ANQGSEA. Built from TCR beta cDNA, the libraries had unique molecular identifiers in them. Each sample of about 0.95 to 11 million input T cells yielded about 500,000 cDNA molecules, so each molecule approximated one T cell. TCRdb ran MiXCR on the PCR reads and lists one entry per CDR3 protein. The sample yields 450,000 or so distinct CDR3 sequences, under 55% seen once. The data belong to a study of post-analysis software for immune sequencing data. As for the study in general: The disease courses covered relapsing-remitting, secondary progressive and progressive-relapsing multiple sclerosis. Findings of the study overall: Samples from a shared batch, those prepared together, strongly co-clustered by F measure. Controls showed lower frequencies than patients for roughly five TRBV segments, and TRBV5-6, TRBV5-1 and TRBV20-1 were among these. Controls had significantly higher normalized Chao1 diversity than multiple sclerosis patients.

The clonotype was recovered from a girl aged 5 to 17 with multiple sclerosis. This chain joins TRBV29-1 and TRBJ2-7; D is unclear. Sequences were obtained from blood. CDR3 sequence (DNA): TGCAGCGTTGAAGATCGGGTTGGGTACGAGCAGTACTTC. It specifies CSVEDRVGYEQYF.